This is a list of T cell receptor beta chains from one sample in a study of cytomegalovirus exposure and HLA in healthy donors. Profiled with immunoSEQ multiplex PCR; TCRdb holds only in-frame clones, not every one. The sample has 85,000 to 120,000 clones; 71% are singletons. Sequencing input: PBMCs. Receptors originate from a female donor in good health and CMV-seronegative. The CDR3 runs from the conserved cysteine through the conserved F or W. The D gene is left open where the match is weak. Clone sizes are given selectively: once, few, many, or a class where the clone is expanded.

D gene,clone size,J gene,V gene,CDR3 length,CDR3 DNA,CDR3 protein
TRBD2,-,TRBJ2-7,TRBV7-9,13,TGTGCCAGCAGCCATAGCGGGAGCTACGAGCAGTACTTC,CASSHSGSYEQYF
-,once,TRBJ2-1,TRBV10-2,12,TGCGCCAGCAGTGAGGTTTCAGCGCAGCAGTTCTTC,CASSEVSAQQFF
TRBD2,-,TRBJ2-1,TRBV6-6,16,TGTGCCAGCAGTTCTCTAAGCGGGAGGGCTCTTAATGAGCAGTTCTTC,CASSSLSGRALNEQFF
TRBD2,-,TRBJ2-1,TRBV30,18,TGTGCCTGGAGTGTACGAGGGGGGGCTAGCGGGAGATTGAATGAGCAGTTCTTC,CAWSVRGGASGRLNEQFF
TRBD1,-,TRBJ1-4,TRBV13,14,TGTGCCAGCAGTCGAAGAACCCGGACAGGCGGACTGTTTTTT,CASSRRTRTGGLFF
-,once,TRBJ2-5,TRBV5-4,15,TGTGCCAGCAGCTCCGATCCCTCGCGCACAGAGACCCAGTACTTC,CASSSDPSRTETQYF
-,few,TRBJ2-1,TRBV5-5,16,TGTGCCAGCAGCTTGGTCACTCCGAGTCCCTACAATGAGCAGTTCTTC,CASSLVTPSPYNEQFF
-,-,TRBJ2-1,TRBV4-1,14,TGCGCCAGCAAAAGCGTGTTACCCTACAATGAGCAGTTCTTC,CASKSVLPYNEQFF
-,-,TRBJ2-1,TRBV7-6,13,TGTGCCAGCGGCCGGGGTCCCTACAATGAGCAGTTCTTC,CASGRGPYNEQFF
-,-,TRBJ2-1,TRBV27,13,TGTGCCAGCAGTTTGGCCCGGGCGGGTGAGCAGTTCTTC,CASSLARAGEQFF
-,few,TRBJ2-3,TRBV9,14,TGTGCCAGCAGCGTAGTTCCGTACGGAGATACGCAGTATTTT,CASSVVPYGDTQYF
TRBD1,-,TRBJ2-7,TRBV14,19,TGTGCCGCCCGGACAGGGGGGTGTAGAACGGGAGTGGCCTCCTACGAGCAGTACTTC,CAARTGGCRTGVASYEQYF
-,-,TRBJ2-3,TRBV6-1,15,TGTGCCAGCAGCCTAGGGGTGGCCATGGGGGATACGCAGTATTTT,CASSLGVAMGDTQYF
-,few,TRBJ1-2,TRBV15,16,TGTGCCTCTAGTCCGGGGGGGCAGGGGTCTGACTATGGCTACACCTTC,CASSPGGQGSDYGYTF
TRBD1,-,TRBJ1-2,TRBV2,14,TGTGCCAGCAAAGACAGGGGGCGAAACTATGGCTACACCTTC,CASKDRGRNYGYTF
TRBD2,few,TRBJ2-1,TRBV7-9,17,TGTGCCAGCAGCTTATTTTCCAGCGGGAGGATATACAATGAGCAGTTCTTC,CASSLFSSGRIYNEQFF
-,-,TRBJ2-2,TRBV7-3,15,TGTGCCAGCAGCTTAGGTCAGGGGAACACCGGGGAGCTGTTTTTT,CASSLGQGNTGELFF
TRBD2,-,TRBJ2-7,TRBV13,17,TGTGCCAGCAGCCCCAACAGGATTGAGGGAGGGCCGAGAGAGCAGTACTTC,CASSPNRIEGGPREQYF
TRBD1,once,TRBJ1-5,TRBV12-5,17,TGTGCTAGTGGTTTGGTTCTTTCGACAGGGGGCAATCAGCCCCAGCATTTT,CASGLVLSTGGNQPQHF
-,-,TRBJ2-7,TRBV9,14,TGTGCCAGCAGCGAGGGGCCGAGGAGCTACGAGCAGTACTTC,CASSEGPRSYEQYF
TRBD2,-,TRBJ2-3,TRBV15,15,TGTGCCACCAGCAGATCTAGCGGGAGGACAGATACGCAGTATTTT,CATSRSSGRTDTQYF
TRBD2,-,TRBJ2-3,TRBV5-4,15,TGTGCCAGCAGATCGACTAGCCGTAGCACAGATACGCAGTATTTT,CASRSTSRSTDTQYF
-,-,TRBJ1-1,TRBV5-4,13,TGTGCCAGCAGCTTGGCGGGTAACACTGAAGCTTTCTTT,CASSLAGNTEAFF
TRBD1,-,TRBJ2-7,TRBV5-1,15,TGCGCCAGCAGCTTTGGGGACAGTGAGACCTACGAGCAGTACTTC,CASSFGDSETYEQYF
TRBD2,-,TRBJ2-3,TRBV6-5,15,TGTGCCAGCACAAGACTAGCGGGAGACACAGATACGCAGTATTTT,CASTRLAGDTDTQYF
TRBD2,-,TRBJ2-7,TRBV28,16,TGTGCCAGCAGTTTATCTCCTAGCGGGGACCCCTACGAGCAGTACTTC,CASSLSPSGDPYEQYF
-,-,TRBJ2-1,TRBV9,17,TGTGCCAGCAGCGTAGCAGGCAGCCCAACCGGATACAATGAGCAGTTCTTC,CASSVAGSPTGYNEQFF
TRBD1,-,TRBJ2-5,TRBV28,14,TGTGCCAGTGGGATAGGGGGCTTTCAAGAGACCCAGTACTTC,CASGIGGFQETQYF
-,-,TRBJ2-7,TRBV27,13,TGTGCCAGCAGTAACCAGGGCCTCTACGAGCAGTACTTC,CASSNQGLYEQYF
-,once,TRBJ2-1,TRBV10-1,15,TGCGCCAGCAGTGAAGGCGGCGCCGCGTACAATGAGCAGTTCTTC,CASSEGGAAYNEQFF
TRBD1,-,TRBJ1-1,TRBV2,14,TGTGCCAGCAGCATAGGGGGCGGTTTCACTGAAGCTTTCTTT,CASSIGGGFTEAFF
TRBD2,-,TRBJ2-1,TRBV5-5,15,TGTGCCAGCAGCGTAGCGGGAGGGGGATACAATGAGCAGTTCTTC,CASSVAGGGYNEQFF
-,-,TRBJ1-5,TRBV2,14,TGTGCCTCCGGTGAAGCCATAGCTAATCAGCCCCAGCATTTT,CASGEAIANQPQHF
-,-,TRBJ1-5,TRBV7-3,16,TGTGCCAGCAGCGCATATATGGCACGGGGCAATCAGCCCCAGCATTTT,CASSAYMARGNQPQHF
TRBD2,-,TRBJ2-3,TRBV7-9,18,TGTGCCAGCAGCCCCGGACTAGCGGGAGACTATTGGTTGGATACGCAGTATTTT,CASSPGLAGDYWLDTQYF
TRBD1,few,TRBJ1-5,TRBV28,16,TGTGCCAGCAGTTCCCCAGGACAGGATAGCAATCAGCCCCAGCATTTT,CASSSPGQDSNQPQHF
TRBD2,-,TRBJ2-5,TRBV5-4,16,TGTGCCAGCAGCCAGCTAGCGGGAGGGCCTGGAGAGACCCAGTACTTC,CASSQLAGGPGETQYF
TRBD2,-,TRBJ2-1,TRBV5-1,15,TGCGCCAGCAGCCTTCGACTAGCGGGAGCTATTGAGCAGTTCTTC,CASSLRLAGAIEQFF
TRBD2,-,TRBJ2-1,TRBV6-1,15,TGTGCCAGCAGTGTGGGTAGCGGGACCTACAATGAGCAGTTCTTC,CASSVGSGTYNEQFF
TRBD2,-,TRBJ2-1,TRBV18,17,TGTGCCAGCTCCCGAGGACTAGCGGGCATGTCCTACAATGAGCAGTTCTTC,CASSRGLAGMSYNEQFF
-,-,TRBJ1-1,TRBV18,14,TGTGCCAGCTCACCACCGGGGCAGGCCCCTGAAGCTTTCTTT,CASSPPGQAPEAFF